A single sample gave rise to the 29 T cell receptor beta chains below, sequenced in a study of molecular identifiers for immune sequencing clone quantification (dated by TCRdb to the late 2010s). The library came from PCR. The data were produced on an Illumina MiSeq. The public reads were quality trimmed at Q25 with fastp and then assembled into clones with MiXCR by TCRdb, keeping productive beta chains. Entries that share a CDR3 protein sequence are merged under the most common genes and DNA. The sample table records 40,000 to 45,000 distinct CDR3 sequences; approximately 17% of these occur just once. The leading ten clones occupy roughly 7.1% of the sample. The material sequenced was naive CD8+ T cells from blood, with Jurkat cell RNA spiked in. The cell subset or site label on this specimen signifies: FACS-sorted CD8+CD4-CCR7+CD45RA+ naive T cells. These receptor sequences come from a human donor in good health. Some libraries in this study had Jurkat cell RNA spiked in.

This clonotype was detected ten times or more. The chain's CDR3 is CSVWGYGSYEQYF. The CDR3 DNA reads as TGCAGCGTTTGGGGATACGGGTCCTACGAGCAGTACTTC. This chain uses TRBV29-1 with TRBJ2-7; no reliable D call. V was clipped by 5 bases and J by 1 base, with 12 bases between them. CDR3 size: 13 residues. Germline CDR1 reads SQVTM; CDR2 reads ANQGSEA.

About this clonotype itself: This may be a read error, as it is one base from a much larger clone. This chain joins TRBV29-1 and TRBJ2-2; tentatively, D is TRBD2 (6 bases). Germline CDR1 is SQVTM and CDR2 is ANQGSEA. The CDR3 runs 13 residues. The CDR3 DNA reads TGCAGCGTAGCCAGGGAGGTCACCGGGGGGCTGTTTTTT. Translating gives CSVAREVTGGLFF.

Many counts were recorded for this clonotype. The CDR3 loop is CASSSAGGNYNEQFF. In nucleotides, the CDR3 is TGTGCCAGCAGCTCAGCGGGAGGAAACTACAATGAGCAGTTCTTC. This rearrangement joins TRBV4-2 to TRBJ2-1, with TRBD2 matching 9 bases. CDR3 length equals 15 residues. Germline CDR1 is LGHNA and CDR2 is YNFKEQ. V lost 5 bases to trimming and J lost 3 bases; unmatched junction nucleotides: 5.

This clonotype was seen many times. This chain links TRBV4-1 with TRBJ2-1; weak D call: TRBD1 (6 bases). V lost 5 bases, J lost 2 bases, and 13 bases lay in between. Germline V gives CDR1 MGHRA, CDR2 YSYEKL. The CDR3 is 15 residues long. The CDR3 reads CASSSSGATYNEQFF. DNA of the CDR3: TGCGCCAGCAGCTCCTCAGGGGCTACCTACAATGAGCAGTTCTTC.

This clonotype was seen repeatedly, ten times or more. CDR3 DNA sequence: TGTGCCAGCAGCGAAGGGCGACGCTCCTACAATGAGCAGTTCTTC. Translating gives CASSEGRRSYNEQFF. The rearrangement joins TRBV9 to TRBJ2-1; no clear D. The V gene lost 3 bases and the J gene lost 0 bases, with 10 bases spanning the gap. This CDR3 has 15 residues. The germline CDR1 and CDR2 sequences are SGDLS and YYNGEE.

Of note for this clonotype: The junction does not match germline at one end; this may be a read error. CDR3 loop: CASSMGGRAYYYEQFF. CDR3 DNA: TGTGCCAGTAGTATGGGAGGGAGGGCCTACTACTATGAGCAGTTCTTC. This chain uses TRBV19 with TRBJ2-1, with 7 bases lining up with TRBD2. Germline loops: CDR1 LNHDA, CDR2 SQIVND (reference sequence). This CDR3 is built from 16 residues.

This clonotype was seen many times. The rearrangement uses TRBV7-9 and TRBJ2-7; D is perhaps TRBD1 (6 bases). In germline, CDR1 is SEHNR, CDR2 FQNEAQ (reference sequence). V lost 5 bases and J lost 1, with 12 bases in between. CDR3 length: 14 amino acids. The CDR3 DNA follows: TGTGCCAGCAGCGCGGACAGAAATTCCTACGAGCAGTACTTC. It translates to CASSADRNSYEQYF.

V is TRBV28 and J is TRBJ2-2, with 7 nucleotides matching TRBD2. V was pared by 3 bases and J by 1 base, with 2 bases of the junction left unmatched. The CDR3 totals 15 residues. Germline V gives CDR1 MDHEN, CDR2 SYDVKM. CDR3 amino acids: CASSFLAENTGELFF. DNA for the CDR3: TGTGCCAGCAGTTTTCTAGCGGAGAACACCGGGGAGCTGTTTTTT.

The chain couples TRBV12-3 or TRBV12-4 to TRBJ1-1; no firm D call. Trimming took 6 bases from V and 1 from J, leaving 9 bases between them. The CDR3 spans 13 residues. The CDR3 region is CASSRPQNTEAFF. In DNA, the CDR3 is TGTGCCAGCAGCAGACCCCAGAACACTGAAGCTTTCTTT.

This clonotype was recorded at least ten times. J is TRBJ1-1 and V is TRBV11-2; D is unresolved. Germline loops: CDR1 SGHAT, CDR2 FQNNGV. V was cut by 1 base and J by 0 bases, with 9 bases left in between. This CDR3 has 15 residues. The CDR3 DNA follows: TGTGCCAGCAGCTTAGGAATCGGGCTGAACACTGAAGCTTTCTTT. Amino acid sequence: CASSLGIGLNTEAFF.

This clonotype was recorded at least ten times. The rearrangement links TRBV7-2 to TRBJ2-7; D not resolved. V lost 4 bases and J 2 bases, leaving 3 bases between the germline ends. CDR1 is SGHTA and CDR2 is FQGNSA in the germline V gene. This CDR3 is 11 amino acids long. Written as DNA, the CDR3 is TGTGCCAGCAGCTCGACCTACGAGCAGTACTTC. It is translated as CASSSTYEQYF.

This clonotype was counted at least ten times. CDR3 sequence: CSGAKTHFGYEQYF. The CDR3 DNA reads TGCAGCGGCGCCAAAACCCATTTCGGCTACGAGCAGTACTTC. V usage is TRBV29-1 and J usage is TRBJ2-7, with no clear D. Trimming cost V 7 bases and J 3 bases, with 19 bases left between them. The germline V gene encodes CDR1 SQVTM and CDR2 ANQGSEA. The CDR3 spans 14 residues.

A few counts support this clonotype. The rearrangement links TRBV7-9 to TRBJ1-2; D is ambiguous. Trimming pared 2 bases from V and 9 bases from J, leaving 4 bases between. This CDR3 comprises 10 residues. Germline values: CDR1 SEHNR, CDR2 FQNEAQ (reference sequence). The chain's CDR3 is CASSLQSYTF. CDR3 nucleotide sequence: TGTGCCAGCAGCTTACAAAGCTACACCTTC.

With regard to this clonotype: This may stem from a read error, because a much larger clone lies one nucleotide away. This chain joins TRBV4-2 and TRBJ2-5; 11 bases are shared with TRBD2. Germline CDR1 reads LGHNA; CDR2 reads YNFKEQ. The CDR3 totals 17 residues. The CDR3 loop reads CTSSQAGLAGFQETQYF. In DNA, the CDR3 is TGTACCAGCAGCCAAGCTGGACTAGCGGGCTTCCAAGAGACCCAGTACTTC.

The chain carries TRBV4-1 and TRBJ2-5; either TRBD1 or TRBD2 may fit D (5 bases each). This CDR3 has 12 residues. V lost 1 base and J lost 8, with 8 bases in between. Germline CDR1 reads MGHRA; CDR2 reads YSYEKL. CDR3 residues: CASSQGGGTQYF. For the CDR3, the DNA is TGCGCCAGCAGCCAAGGTGGGGGTACCCAGTACTTC.

Turning to this clonotype: A read error may explain this, as a much larger clone is one base away. The chain is built from TRBV29-1 and TRBJ2-4; no clear D. Per germline, CDR1 SQVTM and CDR2 ANQGSEA. Trimming cost V 4 bases and J 5 bases, with 15 bases left between them. This CDR3 has 14 residues. The CDR3 nucleotides read TGCAGCGTTGCACCCTTTGGGGTTCAAAACATTCAGTACTTC. As protein: CSVAPFGVQNIQYF. Supplemented by reference TRBV29-1 and TRBJ2-4, the full variable domain reads SAVISQKPSRDICQRGTSLTIQCQVDSQVTMMFWYRQQPGQSLTLIATANQGSEATYESGFVIDKFPISRPNLTFSTLTVSNMSPEDSSIYLCSVAPFGVQNIQYFGAGTRLSVL.

This clonotype was recorded many times. V is TRBV5-6 and J is TRBJ2-7; 14 nucleotides line up with TRBD2. The junction had 6 bases not matched to a gene; V was cut back by 6 bases and J by 1 base. CDR3 size: 16 residues. Germline V gives CDR1 SGHDT, CDR2 YYEEEE. CDR3 residues: CASTLGTSGGSYEQYF. CDR3 DNA: TGTGCCAGCACTTTGGGGACTAGCGGGGGATCCTACGAGCAGTACTTC.

This clonotype was detected only a few times. V and J are TRBV28 and TRBJ2-2; D is ambiguous. CDR1 and CDR2 (germline): MDHEN, SYDVKM. The CDR3 extends over 13 amino acids. Trimming cost V 6 bases and J 5 bases, with 10 bases left between them. The CDR3 coding sequence is TGTGCCAGCAGCTCCCTCGTAACCGGGGAGCTGTTTTTT. It yields the protein CASSSLVTGELFF.

Worth noting for this clonotype: A clone one base away is much larger, so this may be a read error. V and J are TRBV3-1 and TRBJ1-6; 12 bases match TRBD1. Trimming removed 4 bases from V and 9 bases from J; junction bases left unmatched: 4. The CDR3 covers 15 residues. Per the germline V gene, CDR1 is LGHDT and CDR2 is YNNKEL (reference sequence). The CDR3 nucleotides are TGTGCCAGCAGCCCGGGACAGGGGGCCCTTTCACCCCTCCACTTT. Protein product: CASSPGQGALSPLHF.

This clonotype was recorded at least ten times. The rearrangement links TRBV29-1 to TRBJ2-2; a possible D gene is TRBD1 (5 bases). Germline loops: CDR1 SQVTM, CDR2 ANQGSEA. Between the trimmed V and J ends, which lost 6 bases and 1 base, there was a span of 12 bases. This CDR3 region has 14 residues. CDR3 loop: CSVPLTENTGELFF. The CDR3 nucleotides are TGCAGCGTGCCCCTGACAGAGAACACCGGGGAGCTGTTTTTT.

The chain joins TRBV7-8 to TRBJ2-3, with 15 bases matching TRBD2. The V gene end was trimmed by 3 bases and the J gene end by 6 bases; junction bases not matched to a gene: 1. CDR1 and CDR2 from the germline V gene are SGHVS and FQNEAQ. CDR3 length: 15 residues. The CDR3 protein is CASSLGTSGRDTQYF. CDR3 DNA sequence: TGTGCCAGCAGCTTGGGGACTAGCGGGAGGGATACGCAGTATTTT.

The sample holds many counts of this clonotype. The chain carries TRBV4-3 and TRBJ1-4; 7 positions agree with TRBD1. V lost 2 bases and J lost 7; bases outside the gene matches: 13. The CDR3 runs 17 residues. Germline V gene data show CDR1 as LGHNA and CDR2 as YSLEER. The DNA for the CDR3 is TGCGCCAGCAGCCAATGGCTAGGGGGCATGTTTAGTGAAAAACTGTTTTTT. It translates to CASSQWLGGMFSEKLFF.

This clonotype showed up just a few times. The chain is built from TRBV9 and TRBJ2-5, with D possibly being TRBD1 (5 bases). There are 13 residues in the CDR3. V was pared by 5 bases and J by 2 bases, with 10 bases between. The germline V gene encodes CDR1 SGDLS and CDR2 YYNGEE. The CDR3 DNA reads as TGTGCCAGCAGTCACAGGAGTCAAGAGACCCAGTACTTC. Protein: CASSHRSQETQYF.

This clonotype has a single count. A junction boundary mismatches the germline segment, possibly from a read error. This chain uses TRBV28 with TRBJ1-6; possible D gene TRBD1, 5 bases. CDR1 is MDHEN, CDR2 SYDVKM, per germline. The CDR3 is made up of 14 amino acids. CDR3 in amino acids: CVSSLRGRNSPLHF. The CDR3 bases are TGTGTCAGCAGTTTAAGGGGTAGAAATTCACCCCTCCACTTT.

The table lists this clonotype with many counts. This chain links TRBV12-3 or TRBV12-4 with TRBJ2-7; D is perhaps TRBD2 (5 bases). The CDR3 sequence is 12 residues long. The V end lost 6 bases, the J end lost 3 bases, and 9 bases lay between the germline ends. The DNA of the CDR3 is TGTGCCAGCAGCATAGCGCTCTACGAGCAGTACTTC. It encodes CASSIALYEQYF.

This clonotype was counted at least ten times. This chain links TRBV5-6 with TRBJ2-2, with unresolved D. CDR3 length: 13 amino acids. Trimming took off 4 bases at V and 5 bases at J, with 9 bases between the two ends. Germline V CDR1 and CDR2: SGHDT, YYEEEE. CDR3 loop: CASSTSSTGELFF. CDR3 DNA: TGTGCCAGCAGCACCAGCAGTACCGGGGAGCTGTTTTTT.

This clonotype was observed at least ten times. The chain recombines TRBV9 with TRBJ1-1; D call uncertain. Trimming removed 0 bases at V and 7 bases at J, with 10 bases between. Germline-derived CDR1 and CDR2 are SGDLS and YYNGEE. CDR3 length: 13 residues. Written as DNA, the CDR3 is TGTGCCAGCAGCGTAGCTACGGGAAGTGAAGCTTTCTTT. Translation: CASSVATGSEAFF.

This clonotype occurred a few times. This rearrangement joins TRBV29-1 to TRBJ2-2; no clear D. Germline CDR1 reads SQVTM; CDR2 reads ANQGSEA. CDR3 length equals 13 residues. The V and J ends lost 6 bases and 1 base respectively, with 9 bases between them. CDR3 nucleotide sequence: TGCAGCGTCGCTGAACAGAACACCGGGGAGCTGTTTTTT. Protein product: CSVAEQNTGELFF.

This clonotype came up many times. The V and J genes are TRBV24-1 and TRBJ2-7; D is perhaps TRBD1 or TRBD2 (5 bases each). The V and J ends lost 10 bases and 2 bases respectively, with 14 bases between them. The germline gives CDR1 KGHDR, CDR2 SFDVKD. The CDR3 length is 13 residues. This CDR3 is CATHRDETYEQYF. CDR3 DNA: TGTGCCACTCACCGGGACGAGACCTACGAGCAGTACTTC.